This T cell receptor (beta chain) was identified in a study of cytotoxic CD8 clonotypes in ibrutinib-treated CLL. Study information: The subjects consisted of around eleven relapsed/refractory and roughly 15 treatment-naive individuals, with some 17 IGHV unmutated. Timing of response sample collection was a median around twelve months after treatment start, with a range of 6 to 36. General study results and limits: Shared public clonotypes were rare, and on treatment they either got smaller or stayed the same.

Method: immunoSEQ multiplex PCR; TCRdb's copy keeps in-frame clones and lacks some. The top ten clones hold roughly 3.5% of a sample with about 130,000 clones, under 90% of them seen once. The CDR3 sequence is 15 residues long. CDR1 is SEHNR, CDR2 FQNEAQ, per germline (reference sequence). The V and J ends lost 5 bases and 2 bases respectively, with 12 bases between them. Regarding this clone: What it binds is unknown.

V usage is TRBV7-9 and J usage is TRBJ1-4, with TRBD1 as a possible D gene (5 bases). Source: PBMCs, taken after 24 months of ibrutinib treatment. The source of this sequence is a human donor with chronic lymphocytic leukemia. CDR3: CASSPQPGTNEKLFF. As DNA, the CDR3 is TGTGCCAGCAGCCCACAACCAGGGACTAATGAAAAACTGTTTTTT.